The 24 T cell receptor beta chains in this list originate from one sample, sequenced in a study of immune characterization of retroperitoneal liposarcoma. Using its own MiXCR run on the PCR reads, TCRdb lists one record per CDR3 protein. The repertoire has approximately 11,000 distinct CDR3 sequences, roughly half of them found once; the top ten carry more than 9%. The sample was tumor tissue. The receptors were gathered from a female donor with retroperitoneal liposarcoma.

This clonotype was found once. The chain links TRBV7-3 to TRBJ2-7; TRBD2 might be the D (6 bases). The CDR3 loop spans 15 amino acids. Germline CDR1 and CDR2: SGHTA and FQGTGA. V was pared by 3 bases and J by 4 bases, with 16 bases between. CDR3 in DNA: TGTGCCAGCAGCTTGTCCGGGACGGGACTTTACGAGCAGTACTTC. Its translation is CASSLSGTGLYEQYF. Full variable domain (remainder filled in from reference TRBV7-3 and TRBJ2-7): GAGVSQTPSNKVTEKGKYVELRCDPISGHTALYWYRQSLGQGPEFLIYFQGTGAADDSGLPNDRFFAVRPEGSVSTLKIQRTERGDSAVYLCASSLSGTGLYEQYFGPGTRLTVT.

The rearrangement joins TRBV10-2 to TRBJ2-4; D not resolved. This CDR3 spans 14 amino acids. V shed 2 bases and J shed 9 bases, with 14 bases lying between them. Germline CDR1 WSHSY, CDR2 SAAADI. Written as DNA, the CDR3 is TGCGCCAGCAGTGAGGCGGACCTTTTGGGCATTCAGTACTTC. Protein sequence: CASSEADLLGIQYF.

V is TRBV6-1 and J is TRBJ2-1; D perhaps matches TRBD1 (5 bases). CDR1 and CDR2 (germline): MNHNS, SASEGT. The CDR3 loop spans 15 amino acids. Trimming removed 5 bases from V and 5 bases from J, with 16 bases in between. The CDR3 sequence: CASSTRQRPNNEQFF. CDR3 bases: TGTGCCAGCAGTACGAGACAGAGACCAAACAATGAGCAGTTCTTC.

The V call is TRBV12-3 or TRBV12-4, the J call TRBJ1-4, with 9 positions matching TRBD1. V lost 6 bases and J lost 6; bases outside the gene matches: 8. CDR3 length equals 15 residues. This CDR3 is CASSPSGTGYEKLFF. The CDR3 DNA reads TGTGCCAGCAGCCCCTCCGGGACAGGGTATGAAAAACTGTTTTTT.

The J gene is TRBJ2-1, the V gene TRBV6-2 or TRBV6-3, with D perhaps matching TRBD1 (6 bases). The DNA end favors TRBJ2-5, so the J call may be wrong. CDR1 MNHEY and CDR2 SVGEGT come from the germline V gene. The CDR3 contains 15 residues. CDR3 amino acids: CASSYTSGVRETQYF. The CDR3 DNA reads TGTGCCAGCAGTTACACTTCAGGGGTACGGGAGACCCAGTACTTC.

This clonotype ranks as medium-sized (0.01 to 0.1%). V gene TRBV6-1 combines with J gene TRBJ2-1, with D perhaps being TRBD1 or TRBD2 (5 bases each). The J call may not be correct, given that the DNA end is closer to TRBJ2-7. The CDR3 runs 16 residues. The germline V gene has CDR1 MNHNS and CDR2 SASEGT. The CDR3: CASSEEGPGSSYEQYF. The CDR3 DNA reads TGTGCCAGCAGTGAAGAGGGGCCAGGGAGCTCCTACGAGCAGTACTTC.

This CDR3 is CASSETSRAETQYF. Written as DNA, the CDR3 is TGTGCCAGCAGCGAAACAAGCAGGGCCGAGACCCAGTACTTC. This rearrangement joins TRBV6-2 or TRBV6-3 to TRBJ2-5, with a weak D call TRBD1 (5 bases). Germline V gene lookup returns CDR1 MNHEY and CDR2 SVGEGT. This CDR3 is built from 14 residues. V lost 6 bases, J lost 5 bases, and 16 bases lay in between.

V and J are TRBV11-1 and TRBJ2-4; 8 positions match TRBD2. The J call may be wrong; the DNA end is better matched by TRBJ2-7. The CDR3 sequence is 15 residues long. The germline V gene has CDR1 SGHAT and CDR2 FQDESV (reference sequence). CDR3 sequence reads: CASSLASGRAREQYF. CDR3 bases: TGTGCCAGCAGCTTAGCCTCCGGGAGGGCCCGCGAGCAGTACTTC.

The CDR3 loop reads CASSPSGTDLNTGELFF. The CDR3 DNA reads TGTGCCAGCAGTCCATCCGGGACTGACTTAAACACCGGGGAGCTGTTTTTT. V and J are TRBV6-1 and TRBJ2-2; a possible D gene is TRBD2 (6 bases). This CDR3 is built from 17 residues. Looked up from germline, CDR1 is MNHNS and CDR2 is SASEGT. The V gene lost 5 bases and the J gene lost 2 bases, with 18 bases spanning the gap.

This clonotype was picked up a small number of times. The chain couples TRBV6-1 to TRBJ2-1; D is possibly TRBD1 (5 bases). The CDR3 is 15 amino acids. V lost 1 base to trimming and J lost 8 bases, with 15 bases between them. Per germline, CDR1 MNHNS and CDR2 SASEGT. The CDR3 DNA sequence: TGTGCCAGCAGTGAAGAGGGGCAGGGTGTGGATGAGCAGTTCTTC. Translation: CASSEEGQGVDEQFF.

This rearrangement joins TRBV25-1 to TRBJ2-7, with TRBD2 identical over 8 bases. Trimming cost V 5 bases and J 4 bases; bases outside gene matches: 19. Germline-derived CDR1 and CDR2 are MGHDK and SYGVNS. This CDR3 comprises 18 residues. CDR3 sequence: CASSTTGLGGGPLYEQYF. In nucleotides, the CDR3 is TGTGCCAGCAGTACGACGGGACTAGGGGGGGGGCCGTTGTACGAGCAGTACTTC.

This rearrangement joins TRBV25-1 to TRBJ1-1; D perhaps matches TRBD1 (5 bases). CDR3 length equals 17 residues. Germline V gene data show CDR1 as MGHDK and CDR2 as SYGVNS. V was shortened by 2 bases and J by 3 bases, with 19 bases between the two germline ends. CDR3 DNA sequence: TGTGCCAGCAGTGAAGGCGACTGGGAGGGGCTACACACTGAAGCTTTCTTT. Translated, it gives CASSEGDWEGLHTEAFF.

This clonotype is categorized as medium-sized. The rearrangement uses TRBV7-6 and TRBJ2-5; 10 bases map to TRBD2. The length of the CDR3 is 17 residues. Germline lookup yields CDR1 SGHVS and CDR2 FNYEAQ. V gave up 2 bases and J gave up 4 bases; unmatched junction bases: 10. CDR3 loop: CASSLSVASGSVETQYF. CDR3 coding DNA: TGTGCCAGCAGCTTAAGTGTGGCTAGCGGGAGTGTAGAGACCCAGTACTTC.

The rearrangement uses TRBV5-1 and TRBJ2-1; 7 bases align to TRBD2. Trimming took 6 bases from V and 9 from J; bases not matched to a gene: 12. The CDR3 is 14 amino acids. Looked up from germline, CDR1 is SGHRS and CDR2 is YFSETQ. In nucleotides, the CDR3 is TGCGCCAGCACCTCAGCGGGCGGGAGTATTGAGCAGTTCTTC. This translates into CASTSAGGSIEQFF.

This clonotype is termed medium-sized. The CDR3 spells CASSLVVGGGQETQYF. The CDR3 DNA reads TGTGCCAGCAGCTTAGTGGTAGGGGGGGGTCAAGAGACCCAGTACTTC. The rearrangement links TRBV7-8 to TRBJ2-5, with a tentative D call TRBD2 (7 bases). This CDR3 spans 16 amino acids. Germline V gene sequence: CDR1 SGHVS, CDR2 FQNEAQ. Trimming cost V 1 base and J 2 bases, with 14 bases left between them. Full variable domain (missing parts from reference TRBV7-8 and TRBJ2-5): GAGVSQSPRYKVAKRGQDVALRCDPISGHVSLFWYQQALGQGPEFLTYFQNEAQLDKSGLPSDRFFAERPEGSVSTLKIQRTQQEDSAVYLCASSLVVGGGQETQYFGPGTRLLVL.

By proportion, this clonotype is medium-sized (0.01 to 0.1%). V and J are TRBV6-1 and TRBJ2-1; weak D call: TRBD1 (6 bases). The J call could be wrong; TRBJ2-7 is a better fit for the DNA end. Germline V gene lookup returns CDR1 MNHNS and CDR2 SASEGT. This CDR3 contains 13 residues. The CDR3 DNA follows: TGTGCCAGCAGTTCGACAGGACCCTACGAGCAGTACTTC. Its translation is CASSSTGPYEQYF.

The chain combines TRBV6-5 with TRBJ2-1; 8 positions agree with TRBD2. The germline V gene encodes CDR1 MNHEY and CDR2 SVGAGI. J gave up 9 bases and V 7 bases, and 8 bases lay outside the gene matches. CDR3 size: 13 residues. In DNA, the CDR3 is TGTGCCAGCATCCAGGCGGGAGGCGGTGAGCAGTTCTTC. Its translation is CASIQAGGGEQFF.

The rearrangement links TRBV6-6 to TRBJ2-3; 7 nucleotides match TRBD2. There are 15 residues in the CDR3. V lost 2 bases, J lost 4 bases, and 6 bases stayed unmatched. CDR1 and CDR2 from the germline V gene are MNHNY and SVGAGI (reference sequence). CDR3 bases: TGTGCCAGCAGTTACAAAGCGGGATGGTCAGATACGCAGTATTTT. Residues: CASSYKAGWSDTQYF.

The chain has TRBV12-3 or TRBV12-4 and TRBJ1-1; 8 nucleotides match TRBD1. The CDR3 is 14 amino acids. The ends lost 6 bases at V and 1 base at J; junction bases unmatched: 4. CDR3 coding DNA: TGTGCCAGCAGACCGGGACAGGAGAACACTGAAGCTTTCTTT. Translated, it gives CASRPGQENTEAFF.

By frequency in the sample, this clonotype is medium-sized. The chain combines TRBV7-9 with TRBJ2-1; TRBD2 aligns across 7 bases. The CDR3 has 15 amino acids. The ends lost 1 base at V and 10 bases at J; junction bases unmatched: 10. Per germline, CDR1 SEHNR and CDR2 FQNEAQ (reference sequence). CDR3 sequence reads: CASSLGGSRYYEQFF. The CDR3 DNA reads as TGTGCCAGCAGCTTAGGCGGGAGCCGGTACTACGAGCAGTTCTTC.

In regard to this clonotype: Being one base from a much bigger clone, this may be a read error. The chain combines TRBV6-1 with TRBJ1-5; 7 nucleotides agree with TRBD1. V shed 11 bases and J 6 bases; nucleotides not matched to a gene: 10. CDR1 and CDR2 from the germline V gene are MNHNS and SASEGT. This CDR3 contains 13 residues. In DNA, the CDR3 is TGTGCCGTCGACAGGGAAAGAGGTCAGCCCCAGCATTTT. As protein: CAVDRERGQPQHF.

This clonotype is medium-sized (0.01 to 0.1%) by share. This rearrangement joins TRBV7-2 to TRBJ2-5; D gene uncertain. The CDR3 covers 12 residues. Trimming left V 2 bases short and J 0 bases short, with 1 base between. The germline V gene has CDR1 SGHTA and CDR2 FQGNSA. The CDR3 DNA reads as TGTGCCAGCAGCTTAAACCAAGAGACCCAGTACTTC. This encodes CASSLNQETQYF.

CDR3 amino acids: CASSVGTNYEQYF. In DNA form, the CDR3 reads TGTGCCAGCAGTGTGGGCACAAACTACGAGCAGTACTTC. The chain is built from TRBV6-1 and TRBJ2-5; no clear D. The DNA end lines up better with TRBJ2-7; the J call may be wrong. The CDR3 runs to 13 residues. Germline-derived CDR1 and CDR2 are MNHNS and SASEGT.

In this sample, this clonotype turned up many times. The rearrangement links TRBV6-1 to TRBJ2-1; 13 bases fit TRBD2. The J segment lost 8 bases and the V segment lost 4 bases, leaving 14 bases of the junction unmatched. Germline V lookup: CDR1 MNHNS, CDR2 SASEGT. The CDR3 sequence is 18 residues long. Here the CDR3 reads CASSVAWTSGSMGDEQFF. The CDR3 DNA reads as TGTGCCAGCAGTGTAGCCTGGACTAGCGGGAGCATGGGCGATGAGCAGTTCTTC.